These T cell receptor beta chains were read from a single sample in a study of OX40 agonist ivuxolimab in advanced cancers. Measured with immunoSEQ multiplex PCR; TCRdb has only the in-frame clones, and not every one. The sample holds 30,000 to 35,000 clones; roughly 80% are singletons and the top ten take 2.6%. Here the sequenced sample was CD4+ or CD8+ T cells sorted from blood, taken in a trial of the OX40 agonist ivuxolimab. Source of these receptors: an adult with an advanced solid tumor such as melanoma, head and neck, liver or kidney cancer. Each CDR3 is given with its conserved first and last residue. Each record gives: J gene, V gene, D gene, clone size, CDR3 protein, CDR3 DNA. A D gene is named only where the DNA matches it firmly. Clone size is not always given. Where it is, it says once, few, many or a class for expanded clones.

TRBJ2-1,TRBV18,-,-,CASSPGRGPYNEQFF,TGTGCCAGCTCCCCAGGCAGGGGCCCCTACAATGAGCAGTTCTTC
TRBJ1-4,TRBV5-4,-,-,CASSLAGASNEKLFF,TGTGCCAGCAGCTTGGCGGGGGCATCTAATGAAAAACTGTTTTTT
TRBJ1-6,TRBV19,TRBD1,once,CASSQRGGQSSPLHF,TGTGCCAGTAGTCAACGAGGGGGACAGTCTTCACCCCTCCACTTT
TRBJ2-7,TRBV27,TRBD2,-,CASSLRLASDEQYF,TGTGCCAGCAGTCTAAGACTAGCTAGCGACGAGCAGTACTTC
TRBJ1-5,TRBV7-9,-,-,CASSGGAAWPQHF,TGTGCCAGCAGCGGCGGGGCTGCTTGGCCCCAGCATTTT
TRBJ1-1,TRBV2,-,-,CASSTIRGDTEAFF,TGTGCCAGCAGCACAATACGAGGGGACACTGAAGCTTTCTTT
TRBJ2-6,TRBV4-2,-,-,CASSQDGSGANVLTF,TGTGCCAGCAGCCAAGACGGGTCTGGGGCCAACGTCCTGACTTTC
TRBJ2-7,TRBV28,-,-,CASRISQDFHYEQYF,TGTGCCAGCAGGATTAGTCAGGATTTCCACTACGAGCAGTACTTC
TRBJ2-3,TRBV7-2,TRBD2,-,CASSPGTSGVPTDTQYF,TGTGCCAGCAGCCCGGGGACTAGCGGGGTACCCACAGATACGCAGTATTTT
TRBJ2-7,TRBV18,TRBD2,few,CASSPTPGTSGRNEQYF,TGTGCCAGCTCACCTACACCCGGGACTAGCGGGAGAAACGAGCAGTACTTC
TRBJ1-2,TRBV5-6,-,-,CASSLAGGTNYGYTF,TGTGCCAGCAGCCTCGCGGGGGGCACCAACTATGGCTACACCTTC
TRBJ1-1,TRBV19,-,-,CASDPGRANTEAFF,TGTGCCAGCGACCCAGGGAGAGCAAACACTGAAGCTTTCTTT
TRBJ2-5,TRBV9,TRBD2,-,CASSVGGTSGSSETQYF,TGTGCCAGCAGCGTAGGGGGGACTAGCGGGAGTTCGGAGACCCAGTACTTC
TRBJ2-7,TRBV20-1,-,-,CSAPGPYEQYF,TGCAGTGCCCCGGGCCCCTACGAGCAGTACTTC
TRBJ2-1,TRBV6-5,TRBD2,-,CASRLAGGGADEQFF,TGTGCCAGCAGACTCGCGGGCGGGGGGGCCGACGAGCAGTTCTTC
TRBJ2-2,TRBV10-1,-,-,CASSESRAGNTGELFF,TGCGCCAGCAGTGAGTCTCGAGCCGGGAACACCGGGGAGCTGTTTTTT
TRBJ2-6,TRBV30,-,-,CAGTRSGANVLTF,TGTGCCGGTACCCGATCTGGGGCCAACGTCCTGACTTTC
TRBJ1-3,TRBV7-2,-,-,CASSLRLGNTIYF,TGTGCCAGCAGCTTGCGACTGGGAAACACCATATATTTT
TRBJ2-1,TRBV5-4,TRBD2,-,CASSLSLAGGREQFF,TGTGCCAGCAGCTTGAGTCTAGCGGGTGGTCGGGAGCAGTTCTTC
TRBJ2-3,TRBV27,-,-,CASSPAGDTQYF,TGTGCCAGCAGTCCTGCGGGTGATACGCAGTATTTT
TRBJ1-5,TRBV30,-,-,CAWSTAGNQPQHF,TGTGCCTGGTCTACAGCGGGCAATCAGCCCCAGCATTTT
TRBJ1-2,TRBV6-5,-,-,CASRADRNYGYTF,TGTGCCAGCAGGGCAGACAGAAACTATGGCTACACCTTC
TRBJ2-3,TRBV7-3,-,-,CASSFDRSTDTQYF,TGTGCCAGCAGCTTTGACAGGAGCACAGATACGCAGTATTTT
TRBJ1-2,TRBV30,TRBD1,-,CAWSPPGTGGYGYTF,TGTGCCTGGAGTCCTCCTGGGACAGGAGGCTATGGCTACACCTTC
TRBJ2-3,TRBV4-3,-,-,CASSQDRGFTDTQYF,TGCGCCAGCAGCCAAGATCGGGGGTTCACAGATACGCAGTATTTT
TRBJ2-5,TRBV9,-,-,CASSVSTNQETQYF,TGTGCCAGCAGCGTAAGCACCAACCAAGAGACCCAGTACTTC
TRBJ2-5,TRBV7-9,-,-,CASSTYPGRQETQYF,TGTGCCAGCAGCACCTATCCGGGGCGCCAAGAGACCCAGTACTTC
TRBJ1-6,TRBV6-5,-,-,CASSLQYSYNSPLHF,TGTGCCAGCAGCCTGCAATACAGTTATAATTCACCCCTCCACTTT
TRBJ2-1,TRBV5-4,-,-,CASRGASGNNEQFF,TGTGCCAGCAGGGGGGCTAGCGGCAACAATGAGCAGTTCTTC
TRBJ2-7,TRBV9,TRBD1,-,CASSVAIGTEYEQYF,TGTGCCAGCAGCGTAGCTATCGGGACAGAGTACGAGCAGTACTTC
TRBJ2-5,TRBV5-5,TRBD2,-,CASSLVIAGGLETQYF,TGTGCCAGCAGCTTGGTGATAGCGGGGGGGCTGGAGACCCAGTACTTC
TRBJ2-3,TRBV7-6,-,-,CASTTGTTQYF,TGTGCCAGCACCACTGGAACTACGCAGTATTTT
TRBJ1-1,TRBV30,-,-,CAWSVRANTEAFF,TGTGCCTGGAGTGTAAGGGCGAACACTGAAGCTTTCTTT
TRBJ2-5,TRBV7-3,-,-,CASMRETQYF,TGTGCCAGCATGAGAGAGACCCAGTACTTC
TRBJ2-1,TRBV5-6,-,-,CASSPTGGGYEQFF,TGTGCCAGCAGCCCCACGGGAGGGGGCTATGAGCAGTTCTTC
TRBJ2-3,TRBV7-9,TRBD2,-,CASSSPPAGTYTDTQYF,TGTGCCAGCAGCTCACCTCCAGCGGGGACTTACACAGATACGCAGTATTTT
TRBJ2-1,TRBV5-1,TRBD1,-,CASSIGTGPSSYNEQFF,TGCGCCAGCAGCATCGGGACAGGGCCTAGCTCCTACAATGAGCAGTTCTTC
TRBJ1-1,TRBV29-1,TRBD1,-,CSVLQGTEAFF,TGCAGCGTTTTACAGGGGACTGAAGCTTTCTTT
TRBJ2-7,TRBV5-1,TRBD2,-,CASSSILGLAGVEQYF,TGCGCCAGCAGCTCCATCTTGGGACTAGCGGGAGTCGAGCAGTACTTC
TRBJ2-1,TRBV7-3,-,-,CASSLALSRIPNEQFF,TGTGCCAGCAGCTTAGCCCTAAGTAGAATCCCCAATGAGCAGTTCTTC
TRBJ2-5,TRBV2,TRBD2,-,CASSATSGDQETQYF,TGTGCCAGCAGTGCGACTAGCGGGGACCAAGAGACCCAGTACTTC
TRBJ2-3,TRBV9,-,-,CASSVGGDPTDTQYF,TGTGCCAGCAGCGTAGGCGGGGACCCCACAGATACGCAGTATTTT
TRBJ1-4,TRBV5-5,-,few,CASSLRLAEKLFF,TGTGCCAGCAGCCTTCGACTGGCGGAAAAACTGTTTTTT
TRBJ2-1,TRBV6-6,TRBD2,-,CASTRLAGVHEQFF,TGTGCCAGCACCCGACTAGCGGGGGTCCATGAGCAGTTCTTC
TRBJ2-1,TRBV4-3,TRBD2,-,CASRETTSGRSDEQFF,TGCGCCAGCAGAGAGACGACTAGCGGGAGGAGCGATGAGCAGTTCTTC
TRBJ1-6,TRBV19,-,-,CASSMEGSGSPLHF,TGTGCCAGTAGTATGGAGGGGTCGGGTTCACCCCTCCACTTT
TRBJ1-1,TRBV14,-,-,CASGAYRNTEAFF,TGTGCCAGCGGGGCTTACCGGAACACTGAAGCTTTCTTT
TRBJ2-2,TRBV7-9,TRBD2,-,CASSRTSGGPYPNTGELFF,TGTGCCAGCAGCCGAACTAGCGGGGGGCCCTACCCAAACACCGGGGAGCTGTTTTTT
TRBJ2-1,TRBV30,TRBD2,-,CAWSRGLAGLDGQFF,TGTGCCTGGAGCCGAGGACTAGCGGGGCTGGATGGGCAGTTCTTC
TRBJ1-5,TRBV19,-,-,CASSQQGNQPQHF,TGTGCCAGTAGCCAGCAGGGCAATCAGCCCCAGCATTTT
TRBJ2-1,TRBV5-6,-,-,CASSLLERQFF,TGTGCCAGCAGCTTGTTGGAAAGGCAGTTCTTC
TRBJ1-3,TRBV7-2,-,once,CASREGTHSGNTIYF,TGTGCCAGCAGGGAGGGGACACACTCTGGAAACACCATATATTTT